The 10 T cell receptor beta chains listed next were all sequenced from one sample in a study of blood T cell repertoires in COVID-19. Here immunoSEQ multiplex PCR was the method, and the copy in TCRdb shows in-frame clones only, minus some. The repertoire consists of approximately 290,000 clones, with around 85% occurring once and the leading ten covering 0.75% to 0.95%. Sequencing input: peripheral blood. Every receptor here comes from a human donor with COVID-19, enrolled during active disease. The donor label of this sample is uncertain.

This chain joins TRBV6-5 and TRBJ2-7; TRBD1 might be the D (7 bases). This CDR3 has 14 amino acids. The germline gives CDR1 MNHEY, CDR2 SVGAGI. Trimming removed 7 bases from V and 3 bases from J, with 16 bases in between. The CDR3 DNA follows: TGTGCCAGCACGCGGGACAGAGTCTTCTACGAGCAGTACTTC. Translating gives CASTRDRVFYEQYF.

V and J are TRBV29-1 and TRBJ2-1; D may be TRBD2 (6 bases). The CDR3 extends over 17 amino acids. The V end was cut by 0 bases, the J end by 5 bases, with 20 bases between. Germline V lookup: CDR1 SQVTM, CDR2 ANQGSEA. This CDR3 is CSVEDRDFTHLNNEQFF. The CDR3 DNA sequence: TGCAGCGTTGAAGACCGGGACTTTACACATTTAAACAATGAGCAGTTCTTC.

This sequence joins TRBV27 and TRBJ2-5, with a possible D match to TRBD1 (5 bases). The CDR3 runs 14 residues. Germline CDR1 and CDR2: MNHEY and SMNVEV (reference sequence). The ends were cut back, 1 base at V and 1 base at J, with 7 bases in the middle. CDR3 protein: CASSLWQGQETQYF. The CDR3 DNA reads TGTGCCAGCAGTTTATGGCAGGGCCAAGAGACCCAGTACTTC.

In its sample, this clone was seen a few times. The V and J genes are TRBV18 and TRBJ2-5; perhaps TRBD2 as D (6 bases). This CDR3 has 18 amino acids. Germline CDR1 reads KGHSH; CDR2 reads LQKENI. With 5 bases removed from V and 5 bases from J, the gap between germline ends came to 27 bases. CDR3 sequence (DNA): TGTGCCAGCTCATGGTTGGGTAGGGAGGAGATTTGGGGTGAGACCCAGTACTTC. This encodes CASSWLGREEIWGETQYF.

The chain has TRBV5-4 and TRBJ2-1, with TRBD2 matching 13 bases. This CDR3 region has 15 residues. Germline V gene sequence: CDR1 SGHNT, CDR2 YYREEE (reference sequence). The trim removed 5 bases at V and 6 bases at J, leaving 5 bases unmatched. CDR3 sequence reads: CASRPGLAGANEQFF. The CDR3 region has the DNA TGTGCCAGCAGACCTGGACTAGCGGGAGCCAATGAGCAGTTCTTC.

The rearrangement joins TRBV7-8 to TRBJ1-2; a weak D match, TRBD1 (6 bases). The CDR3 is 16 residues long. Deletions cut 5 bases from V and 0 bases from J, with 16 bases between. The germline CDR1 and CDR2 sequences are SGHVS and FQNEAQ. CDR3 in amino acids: CASSVAGVRTNYGYTF. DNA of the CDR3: TGTGCCAGCAGCGTCGCAGGGGTGAGGACTAACTATGGCTACACCTTC.

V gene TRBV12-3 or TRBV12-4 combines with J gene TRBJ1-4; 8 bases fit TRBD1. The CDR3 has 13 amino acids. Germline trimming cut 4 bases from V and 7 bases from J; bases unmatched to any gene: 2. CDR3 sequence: CASSSGQGEKLFF. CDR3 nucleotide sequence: TGTGCCAGCAGTTCCGGACAGGGTGAAAAACTGTTTTTT.

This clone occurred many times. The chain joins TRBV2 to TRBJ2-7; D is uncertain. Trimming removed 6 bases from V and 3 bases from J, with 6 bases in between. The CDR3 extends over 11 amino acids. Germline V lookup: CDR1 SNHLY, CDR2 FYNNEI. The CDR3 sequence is CASRSIYEQYF. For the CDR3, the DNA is TGTGCCAGCAGAAGCATCTACGAGCAGTACTTC.

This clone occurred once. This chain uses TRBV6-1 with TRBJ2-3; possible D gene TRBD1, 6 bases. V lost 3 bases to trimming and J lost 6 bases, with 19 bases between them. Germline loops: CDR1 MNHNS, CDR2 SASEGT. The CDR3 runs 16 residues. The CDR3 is CASSDLRLSQGDTQYF. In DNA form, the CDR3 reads TGTGCCAGCAGTGATCTAAGACTATCCCAGGGGGATACGCAGTATTTT.

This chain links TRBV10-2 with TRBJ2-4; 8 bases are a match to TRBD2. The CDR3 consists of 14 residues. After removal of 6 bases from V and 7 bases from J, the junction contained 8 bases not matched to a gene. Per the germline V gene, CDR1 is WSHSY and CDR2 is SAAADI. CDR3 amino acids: CASSPGLDLNIQYF. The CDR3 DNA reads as TGCGCCAGCAGCCCGGGACTAGACTTGAACATTCAGTACTTC.